The rows below give T cell receptor beta chains drawn from one sample of a study of response to subunit inactivated influenza vaccine. TCRdb called the RT-PCR reads again in MiXCR, with one record for every CDR3 protein. The table lists about 540,000 distinct CDR3 sequences, roughly a quarter of them singletons, with roughly 2.8% in the top ten. The sample was also reused in another study, on T cells expressing NK-cell markers.

Sequences were derived from CD4+ T cells sorted from PBMCs, sampled roughly 12 days after vaccination. Receptors were obtained from a man aged 50-60 years who received an inactivated influenza vaccine. Both conserved end residues are part of each CDR3. The D gene is left open where the match is weak. A clone size is listed for some rows: how often the clone was seen (once, few, many), or a class if it is expanded.

clone_size	v_call	j_call	d_call	cdr3_aa	cdr3_nt
few	TRBV12-3/TRBV12-4	TRBJ1-5	.	CASSLGGDNQPQHF	TGTGCCAGCAGTTTGGGCGGGGACAATCAGCCCCAGCATTTT
few	TRBV12-3/TRBV12-4	TRBJ2-7	TRBD1	CASSLDRGHGEQYF	TGTGCCAGCAGCTTAGACAGGGGGCATGGAGAGCAGTACTTC
.	TRBV4-3	TRBJ2-4	.	CASSQMRGGKDKNIQYF	TGCGCCAGCAGCCAAATGCGTGGGGGCAAGGACAAAAACATTCAGTACTTC
.	TRBV27	TRBJ1-1	.	CASSKEVNTEAFF	TGTGCCAGCAGTAAGGAAGTGAACACTGAAGCTTTCTTT
.	TRBV4-1	TRBJ2-7	TRBD2	CASSQELSGGASSYEQYF	TGCGCCAGCAGCCAAGAATTAAGCGGGGGAGCGAGCTCCTACGAGCAGTACTTC
once	TRBV27	TRBJ2-4	.	CASSLGRPEGIQYF	TGTGCCAGCAGTTTGGGCCGCCCAGAGGGCATTCAGTACTTC
.	TRBV29-1	TRBJ2-2	.	CSVAVNTGELFF	TGCAGCGTTGCAGTTAACACCGGGGAGCTGTTTTTT
.	TRBV20-1	TRBJ2-7	TRBD1	CSAFGQGGGNEQYF	TGCAGTGCATTTGGACAGGGCGGTGGCAACGAGCAGTACTTC
once	TRBV4-3	TRBJ2-3	TRBD2	CASSQDSGRALDTQYF	TGCGCCAGCAGCCAAGATAGCGGGAGGGCCTTAGATACGCAGTATTTT
few	TRBV11-2	TRBJ2-7	.	CASSSLRTHSYEQYF	TGTGCCAGCAGCTCCTTGAGGACACACTCCTACGAGCAGTACTTC
.	TRBV6-5	TRBJ2-7	TRBD2	CASSYSSGGVYEQYF	TGTGCCAGCAGTTACTCAAGCGGGGGGGTCTACGAGCAGTACTTC
few	TRBV27	TRBJ2-1	.	CASRTGTYNEQFF	TGTGCCAGCAGGACAGGGACTTACAATGAGCAGTTCTTC
few	TRBV5-1	TRBJ1-6	.	CASSLSWENSPLHF	TGCGCCAGCAGCTTGAGCTGGGAGAATTCACCCCTCCACTTT
few	TRBV7-8	TRBJ2-4	.	CASSSRTDLAKNIQYF	TGTGCCAGCAGCTCCCGGACAGACCTAGCCAAAAACATTCAGTACTTC
.	TRBV28	TRBJ1-4	.	CASSSGYREANEKLFF	TGTGCCAGCAGTTCCGGGTACAGGGAGGCTAATGAAAAACTGTTTTTT
many	TRBV10-3	TRBJ2-3	.	CAISETWTTRDTQYF	TGTGCCATCAGTGAGACCTGGACTACCAGGGATACGCAGTATTTT
.	TRBV9	TRBJ2-2	.	CASSVGRRNTGELFF	TGTGCCAGCAGCGTAGGCCGGCGAAACACCGGGGAGCTGTTTTTT
few	TRBV6-6	TRBJ1-1	.	CASSYRGVEAFF	TGTGCCAGCAGTTATCGAGGGGTTGAAGCTTTCTTT
few	TRBV7-2	TRBJ1-4	.	CASSPTMGEKLFF	TGTGCCAGCAGTCCCACTATGGGGGAAAAACTGTTTTTT
.	TRBV7-2	TRBJ2-5	.	CASNPDLGTQYF	TGTGCCAGCAACCCAGATTTGGGGACCCAGTACTTC
.	TRBV7-2	TRBJ1-5	TRBD1	CASSTTGGVYQPQHF	TGTGCCAGCAGCACGACAGGGGGCGTATATCAGCCCCAGCATTTT
.	TRBV25-1	TRBJ2-2	.	CASSEFGSNKGELFF	TGTGCCAGCAGTGAATTCGGGTCAAATAAGGGGGAGCTGTTTTTT
.	TRBV7-8	TRBJ2-3	TRBD1	CASSLVWYRGRSDTQYF	TGTGCCAGCAGCTTAGTGTGGTACAGGGGGAGGTCAGATACGCAGTATTTT
.	TRBV21-1	TRBJ2-3	.	CASSKGGDTTDTQYF	TGTGCCAGCAGCAAAGGAGGGGACACCACAGATACGCAGTATTTT
few	TRBV20-1	TRBJ2-3	.	CSGLPLGDTQYF	TGCAGTGGCCTGCCCCTTGGAGATACGCAGTATTTT
.	TRBV5-6	TRBJ1-5	.	CASSFRRGQPQHF	TGTGCCAGCAGCTTTAGAAGGGGTCAGCCCCAGCATTTT
few	TRBV27	TRBJ2-2	.	CASSAGLKTGGELFF	TGTGCCAGCAGTGCCGGACTGAAGACGGGCGGGGAGCTGTTTTTT
few	TRBV20-1	TRBJ2-1	.	CSARAGRKGISSYNEQFF	TGCAGTGCTAGAGCGGGACGAAAAGGAATCAGCTCCTACAATGAGCAGTTCTTC
.	TRBV28	TRBJ2-6	TRBD1	CASSFPGQGARRGSGANVLTF	TGTGCCAGCAGTTTTCCGGGACAGGGGGCCCGAAGAGGCTCTGGGGCCAACGTCCTGACTTTC
.	TRBV28	TRBJ1-6	.	CASSPQNVSPLHF	TGTGCCAGCAGTCCCCAGAATGTTTCACCCCTCCACTTT
.	TRBV7-9	TRBJ2-5	.	CASSPKLNQETQYF	TGTGCCAGCAGCCCAAAACTGAATCAAGAGACCCAGTACTTC
.	TRBV12-3/TRBV12-4	TRBJ1-2	.	CASSPRGVYGYTF	TGTGCCAGCAGCCCCCGAGGGGTCTATGGCTACACCTTC
few	TRBV7-9	TRBJ2-7	TRBD1	CASSLEETGIRQYF	TGTGCCAGCAGCTTAGAAGAGACAGGGATTCGGCAGTACTTC
few	TRBV19	TRBJ2-2	TRBD1	CASSIKAGGGTGELFF	TGTGCCAGTAGTATTAAGGCAGGGGGCGGCACCGGGGAGCTGTTTTTT
.	TRBV5-1	TRBJ2-6	TRBD1	CASSLPTGEHSGANVLTF	TGCGCCAGCAGCCTCCCGACAGGGGAGCACTCTGGGGCCAACGTCCTGACTTTC
.	TRBV30	TRBJ2-3	.	CAWSENRDTQYF	TGTGCCTGGAGTGAGAACCGAGATACGCAGTATTTT
.	TRBV2	TRBJ2-1	TRBD2	CASRVLAGMYNEQFF	TGTGCCAGCAGAGTACTAGCGGGAATGTACAATGAGCAGTTCTTC
.	TRBV5-1	TRBJ1-3	.	CASSSGKISGNTIYF	TGCGCCAGCAGCTCCGGAAAGATTTCTGGAAACACCATATATTTT
.	TRBV9	TRBJ2-5	.	CASSVGQRTQETQYF	TGTGCCAGCAGCGTAGGGCAGAGAACACAAGAGACCCAGTACTTC
few	TRBV29-1	TRBJ2-3	.	CSVGRRETDTQYF	TGCAGCGTTGGCAGGAGAGAGACAGATACGCAGTATTTT
.	TRBV4-1	TRBJ1-1	.	CASSQGRWGKDTEAFF	TGCGCCAGCAGCCAAGGACGTTGGGGGAAGGACACTGAAGCTTTCTTT
.	TRBV7-2	TRBJ1-4	.	CASSLASGQIGEKLFF	TGTGCCAGCAGCCTCGCTTCGGGACAAATCGGCGAAAAACTGTTTTTT
.	TRBV28	TRBJ2-1	TRBD2	CASSLLAGGVHEQFF	TGTGCCAGCAGTTTACTAGCGGGAGGGGTGCATGAGCAGTTCTTC